The entry that follows covers one TCR beta chain sequence. Its antigen remains unidentified. The record originates from a study of vaccination and CD4 T cells after COVID-19. With the Oncomine TCR Beta short-read assay, DNA from cultured CD4+ T cells was sequenced. Using its own MiXCR run on the PCR reads, TCRdb lists one record per CDR3 protein. The sample yields 12,000 to 15,000 distinct CDR3 sequences, 60% seen once. Treatment given: roughly 10-day PBMC culture with coronavirus spike peptide pools or control peptides (ViraFEST assay). The CDR3 has 13 residues. Trimming removed 0 bases at V and 6 bases at J, with 10 bases between. The V gene's germline CDR1 is SGHDT and CDR2 YYEEEE.

The sequence came from a human donor who had recovered from COVID-19. The gene calls are TRBV5-6 and TRBJ2-7; D is ambiguous. Sequencing was performed on CD4+ T cells from blood, cultured in vitro. Here the CDR3 DNA reads TGTGCCAGCAGCTTGGTGTCCACCCCCGAGCAGTACTTC. Translated: CASSLVSTPEQYF.